The sequence of this TCR beta chain was determined in a study of T cell responses to AZD1222 COVID-19 vaccine. Study-wide results and caveats: Targets within unmutated variant regions were reportedly found for nearly half of spike-specific TCRs. Vaccination with two AZD1222 doses was followed by a rise in Spike-specific TCR breadth and depth. Baseline seropositives among AZD1222 recipients totaled only five to seven.

The V gene's germline CDR1 is MNHEY and CDR2 SMNVEV (reference sequence). Trimming removed 5 bases at V and 2 bases at J, with 13 bases between. CDR3 length: 14 amino acids. With respect to this clone: What it recognizes is unknown. The identical CDR3 is also encoded by other nucleotide sequences in the sample.

Only in-frame clones appear in the TCRdb table, and some are missing; sequencing was by immunoSEQ multiplex PCR. Altogether more than 150,000 clones are present, 80% to 90% being singletons, with the ten largest covering about 3%. The chain combines TRBV27 with TRBJ2-7; D not certain. The TCR sequence derives from an adult in good health. The sample consisted of peripheral blood, taken on day 0 of MenACWY control vaccination. CDR3 sequence reads: CASSPSRGPYEQYF. The CDR3 DNA follows: TGTGCCAGCAGTCCAAGCCGCGGACCCTACGAGCAGTACTTC.